This T cell receptor beta chain was recorded in a study of spatial heterogeneity in lung cancer. Within the sample, this clonotype is medium-sized. Antigen unknown. The study's findings and limits: Counts of expanded intratumoral alpha and beta TCRs tracked tumor mutation counts.

TCRdb ran MiXCR on the 5' RACE reads and lists one entry per CDR3 protein. The table includes 9,000 to 13,000 distinct CDR3 sequences, roughly 7.9% detected once. Indicated time point: sample taken at primary tumor resection. V was shortened by 3 bases and J by 2 bases, with 14 bases between the two germline ends. CDR3 length: 14 residues. Germline values: CDR1 GTSNPN, CDR2 SVGIG (reference sequence). This TCR came from a female donor with early-stage non-small cell lung cancer. The chain uses TRBV30 and TRBJ2-7; TRBD2 might be the D (5 bases). Sequencing was performed on lung tumor tissue, taken at surgery. The CDR3 DNA reads TGTGCCTGGAGCCCTACCCTGAGGGCCTACGAGCAGTACTTC. Encoded protein: CAWSPTLRAYEQYF.